This TCR beta chain was identified in a study of regulatory T cells in long-lasting Graves disease. For the study at large: Over-5-year antithyroid drug use with positive TSH receptor antibodies defined persistent Graves' disease in the study.

This clonotype came up many times. Library construction for TCR beta used iRepertoire HTBI primers and Arm-PCR of CDR3 regions. MiXCR, applied by TCRdb to the multiplex PCR reads, yields one record per CDR3 protein. The table lists roughly 360,000 distinct CDR3 sequences, approximately 25% of them singletons. As to time point: persistent/refractory GD, antithyroid drugs over 5 years with positive TRAb. PBMC RNA was the source of the TCR library. V was trimmed by 5 bases and J by 4 bases, leaving 12 bases between them. Germline CDR1 and CDR2: MNHEY and SMNVEV (reference sequence). The CDR3 contains 13 residues.

The chain recombines TRBV27 with TRBJ2-7; D unresolved. The sample here was peripheral blood mononuclear cells (PBMCs), taken when the disease was refractory, from a patient treated with antithyroid drugs. This TCR was recovered from a woman aged 40 to 55 with Graves disease. The chain's CDR3 is CASSLSGPYEQYF. CDR3 bases: TGTGCCAGCAGTCTGTCAGGACCATACGAGCAGTACTTC.